Here is one T cell receptor beta chain with its context. The record originates from a study of high-grade serous ovarian cancer treatment subgroups. The overall study: Mean per sample: about 15,000 reads, more than 6,500 unique TCR beta rearrangements.

The tumor samples were collected prior to definitive surgery or chemotherapy. The V gene lost 0 bases and the J gene lost 4 bases, with 8 bases spanning the gap. The CDR3 is made up of 14 amino acids. Germline lookup yields CDR1 KGHSH and CDR2 LQKENI. TCRdb's table, derived via immunoSEQ multiplex PCR, lists solely in-frame clones and lacks some. The sample records 10,000 or so clones, roughly nine tenths being singletons. The TCR was taken from a human donor with high-grade serous ovarian cancer. This sequence joins TRBV18 and TRBJ2-3; D is ambiguous. The material sequenced was tumor tissue. CDR3 in amino acids: CASSPPASADTQYF. The CDR3 DNA sequence: TGTGCCAGCTCACCACCAGCTTCGGCAGATACGCAGTATTTT.